Listed here are 8 T cell receptor beta chains from one sample, sequenced in a study of blood T cell repertoires in COVID-19. TCRdb keeps only in-frame clones here, not all; method: immunoSEQ multiplex PCR. The table lists 120,000 to 150,000 clones, roughly 86% of them singletons. Source material: peripheral blood. Receptors were obtained from a woman aged 45-60 years with acute or convalescent COVID-19.

This chain links TRBV6-5 with TRBJ1-1; perhaps TRBD1 as D (6 bases). Germline V gene sequence: CDR1 MNHEY, CDR2 SVGAGI. This CDR3 region has 14 residues. The V and J ends lost 11 bases and 2 bases respectively, with 18 bases between them. CDR3: CAARRRGANTEAFF. The DNA of the CDR3 is TGTGCCGCTCGGAGGCGGGGGGCAAACACTGAAGCTTTCTTT.

V and J are TRBV27 and TRBJ1-3; 8 bases line up with TRBD1. The CDR3 runs to 14 residues. Germline CDR1 reads MNHEY; CDR2 reads SMNVEV (reference sequence). V gave up 5 bases and J gave up 2 bases; unmatched junction bases: 2. CDR3 bases: TGTGCCAGCAGTCTCAGGGGGCCTGGAAACACCATATATTTT. It codes for CASSLRGPGNTIYF.

The chain recombines TRBV3-1 (or the pseudogene TRBV3-2) with TRBJ2-1, with 9 positions matching TRBD2. The CDR3 length is 14 residues. Germline loops: CDR1 LGHDT, CDR2 YNNKEL (reference sequence). V lost 4 bases to trimming and J lost 9 bases; unmatched junction nucleotides: 7. This chain's CDR3 is CASSPVSGGIEQFF. DNA of the CDR3: TGTGCCAGCAGCCCGGTTAGCGGGGGAATTGAGCAGTTCTTC.

The chain has TRBV28 and TRBJ1-3; D not resolved. Trimming left V 1 base short and J 1 base short, with 5 bases between. Per germline, CDR1 MDHEN and CDR2 SYDVKM. The CDR3 totals 14 residues. CDR3: CASSLSLSGNTIYF. CDR3 sequence (DNA): TGTGCCAGCAGTTTATCACTATCTGGAAACACCATATATTTT.

This chain links TRBV10-1 with TRBJ2-3; D gene ambiguous. The CDR3 has 13 residues. Germline CDR1 WNHNN, CDR2 SYGVQD (reference sequence). Trimming left V 5 bases short and J 0 bases short, with 6 bases between. CDR3 sequence reads: CASSFGSTDTQYF. In DNA form, the CDR3 reads TGCGCCAGCAGTTTCGGTAGCACAGATACGCAGTATTTT.

This chain links TRBV7-6 with TRBJ2-7; 8 bases line up with TRBD2. V lost 3 bases and J lost 6; bases outside the gene matches: 4. The CDR3 contains 13 residues. The V gene's germline CDR1 is SGHVS and CDR2 FNYEAQ. CDR3 DNA sequence: TGTGCCAGCAGCTTTCGGGGGGGCGGCGAGCAGTACTTC. This codes for CASSFRGGGEQYF.

The chain employs TRBV12-5 and TRBJ2-1, with TRBD2 matching over 13 bases. The CDR3 runs 18 residues. CDR1 is LGHNT and CDR2 is FRNRAP in the germline V gene. Losses at the gene ends were 0 bases for V and 8 bases for J; bases not matched to a gene: 10. DNA for the CDR3: TGTGCTAGTGGTTTGGTACTAGCGGGGGGGCCCTATAGTGATGAGCAGTTCTTC. The encoded protein is CASGLVLAGGPYSDEQFF.

The chain has TRBV9 and TRBJ2-1, with TRBD2 matching over 7 bases. V shed 4 bases and J 0 bases; nucleotides not matched to a gene: 4. The CDR3 has 15 residues. CDR1 is SGDLS and CDR2 is YYNGEE in the germline V gene. CDR3 coding DNA: TGTGCCAGCAGCAAAACTAGCGCCTCCTACAATGAGCAGTTCTTC. Protein product: CASSKTSASYNEQFF. The variable domain in full, with the rest retrieved from reference TRBV9 and TRBJ2-1, is DSGVTQTPKHLITATGQRVTLRCSPRSGDLSVYWYQQSLDQGLQFLIQYYNGEERAKGNILERFSAQQFPDLHSELNLSSLELGDSALYFCASSKTSASYNEQFFGPGTRLTVL.